Detailed here is one TCR beta chain. Its specificity is not known. The read ends 3 residues early relative to the CDR3; the germline J gene fills the gap. This record belongs to a study of T cells in women clearing cervical HPV infection. About the research overall: Case blood drawn at lesion detection; control blood after infection cleared. Only a few women had HLA typing results available. Study-level findings and limits: Associations may precede or follow infection; HPV-specific or memory T cells were not isolated.

All participants had a single incident cervical HPV16 infection, and prevalent HPV16 infections were excluded. The CDR3 is 14 residues long. Trimming left V 5 bases short and J 7 bases short, with 15 bases between. Assay used: immunoSEQ multiplex PCR; TCRdb lists only in-frame clones, some missing. The sample totals 20,000 to 25,000 clones. Source material: blood buffy coat. The chain recombines TRBV12-3 or TRBV12-4 with TRBJ2-1; the D is unclear. The sequence came from a woman aged 18-69 years with a cervical HPV16 infection that either progressed to CIN3+ or cleared (not recorded which). The CDR3 protein is CASSPETQYNEQFF. The sequenced part of the CDR3 DNA is TGTGCCAGCAGTCCGGAGACTCAATATAATGAG.